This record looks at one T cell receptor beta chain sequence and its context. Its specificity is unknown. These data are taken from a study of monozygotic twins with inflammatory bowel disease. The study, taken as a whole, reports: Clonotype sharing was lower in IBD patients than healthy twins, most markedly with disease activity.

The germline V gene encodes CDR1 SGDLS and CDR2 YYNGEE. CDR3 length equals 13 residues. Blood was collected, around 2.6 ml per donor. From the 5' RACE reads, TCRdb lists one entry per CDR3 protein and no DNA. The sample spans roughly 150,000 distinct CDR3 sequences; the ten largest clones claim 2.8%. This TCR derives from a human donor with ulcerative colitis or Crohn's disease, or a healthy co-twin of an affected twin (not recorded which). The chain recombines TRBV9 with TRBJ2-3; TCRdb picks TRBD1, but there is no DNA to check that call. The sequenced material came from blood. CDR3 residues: CASSGPGGDTQYF.